This T cell receptor beta chain was retrieved from a study of blood T cell repertoires in COVID-19. At the level of the study: PBMCs, B-cell-depleted T cells, or T cells provided the cDNA or gDNA that made up the material.

This CDR3 has 15 residues. The method was immunoSEQ multiplex PCR; TCRdb's version includes in-frame clones alone and lacks a portion of them. In the table there are about 360,000 clones, 81% of which are singletons. V and J are TRBV21-1 and TRBJ2-7; the DNA was not used to check the table's D call, TRBD1. TRBV21-1 is reported as a pseudogene. Sequencing was carried out using peripheral blood. This clonotype originated in a human donor with acute or convalescent COVID-19. The donor label of this sample is uncertain. CDR3 DNA: TGTGCCAGCAGCACGTACCTGGGGACAAACTACGAGCAGTACTTC. Residues: CASSTYLGTNYEQYF.